This T cell receptor (beta chain) is drawn from a study of cytomegalovirus exposure and HLA in healthy donors listed by TCRdb under 2017. At the level of the whole study: According to an earlier analysis of several hundred of the donors, 150 million to 200 million T cells yielded over 90 million unique TCR beta sequences and about 280 Gb of sequence data. About 300 gigabases of sequencing data and tens of millions of unique TCR sequences were included in an early release covering roughly 700 HLA-typed donors. Of the roughly 400 genotyped donors, about 84% fell in the genetic ancestry cluster associated with self-reported Caucasian donors. The study aimed to test whether signatures of past pathogen exposure could be identified by cataloging public T cell receptors. Using immunosequencing, the study profiled T cell repertoires from 550 to 750 subjects and related those repertoires to cytomegalovirus serostatus. In addition to the first cohort of about 650 subjects, a separate validation cohort of approximately 110 different subjects was used. High-throughput TCR immunosequencing, statistical association of individual TCRs with disease status, and machine learning were combined to predict cytomegalovirus infection status. In a later analysis, previously published TCR beta repertoires from several hundred donors were re-analyzed and high-resolution HLA genotyping was added so that TCR occurrence patterns could be studied. Rather than drawing on any new phenotypic data, the later analysis identified candidate immune exposures from TCR beta sequences and the way those sequences occurred across donors. To decide whether each TCR beta V gene segment behaved as functional or pseudogenic, an earlier analysis of approximately 590 of the donors relied on high-throughput TCR beta sequencing. Donor age, sex, ethnicity and CMV serostatus were compiled alongside the repertoire data. A later genetic analysis took genome-wide SNP genotypes for about 55% of the roughly 670 donors and used that subset as a discovery cohort. All discovery cohort repertoires had been generated on a single sequencing platform. HLA typing covered class I and class II loci at four-digit resolution. Typing coverage varied by locus: roughly 629-640 donors for A, B, C, DRB1 and DQB1; more than 500 for DQA1; 600 to 610 for DPA1; approximately 490 for DPB1. Four or five DR-DQ haplotypes were treated as single units for association and clustering because of strong linkage in the cohort. Across around 400 genotyped donors of the cohort, an average of roughly 230,000 unique TCR beta nucleotide sequences per donor were sequenced, and roughly 18% of those sequences were non-productive.

Details on this clone: Its antigen target is currently unknown. Base qualities are not recorded, but no much larger clone differs from it by a single base.

To prepare the library, the immunoSEQ multiplex PCR assay was applied. A mixture of 60 forward primers for TCR Vbeta segments and 13 reverse primers for TCR Jbeta segments was used in the multiplex PCR. A multiplex PCR assay on genomic DNA amplified the CDR3 region of rearranged TCR beta genes. The Illumina HiSeq System was used to sequence the amplified TCR beta libraries as 87-base-pair reads. The original methods were these. In a later analysis, tens of millions of unique TCR beta chains were counted across the 500 to 850 repertoires, and about 9.9 million of these chains were shared by at least two donors. To remove PCR and sequencing errors, raw reads were error-corrected and collapsed into unique sequences using a nearest-neighbor algorithm that merged closely related sequences. To assign V, D and J gene segments, CDR3 sequences were aligned to IMGT reference sequences. For a sequence to be retained, a match of at least six nucleotides to both a V gene segment and a J gene segment was required. Rearrangements were called productive when the CDR3 lacked stop codons and stayed in frame with V and J; all others were non-productive. Following IMGT convention, CDR3 was defined as the stretch from the second conserved V-encoded cysteine to the conserved J-encoded phenylalanine. In an earlier analysis of 550 to 650 of the donors, sequences lacking an unambiguous match to a single V gene segment were excluded. In an earlier analysis of about 590 of the donors, a V segment was called functional when productive rearrangements were above 56.7%, and segregating when the standard deviation between donors exceeded 5%. To diagnose cytomegalovirus status from the catalog of TCR beta chain sequences, a statistical classification framework was built. In a later analysis, TCR nucleotide sequences were compared against IMGT/GENE-DB human TR gene sequences so that V and J genes could be assigned. The TCRdist pipeline was used in a later analysis to assign CDR3 sequences and most-parsimonious VDJ recombination scenarios. In a later analysis, each TCR beta chain was defined by its CDR3 amino acid sequence together with its V-gene family, and reads lacking a unique V-gene family were excluded. As a way to deal with suspected cross-contamination and a sequencing artifact, a later analysis dropped hundreds of nucleotide sequences that were highly shared and had low generation probability. For each public chain, a later analysis derived a clonal expansion index from normalized ranks of inferred template counts within each repertoire. In a later analysis, generation probabilities were computed with a VDJ recombination model fitted to out-of-frame rearrangements, and the resulting probabilities were checked against IGoR. Hypergeometric tests were used in a later analysis to score TCR-TCR, TCR-HLA and TCR-CMV co-occurrence, with a repertoire-size bias correction applied to the TCR pairs. To estimate false discovery rates, a later analysis permuted the HLA or CMV assignments 20 times. In a later analysis, co-occurring TCRs were grouped using DBSCAN, and TCRdist sequence similarity was added for clustering within HLA-allele-positive subsets. For co-occurrence clustering, repertoires with fewer than 30,000 or more than 120,000 public chains were excluded, along with four or five repertoires with anomalous nucleotide sharing. TCRdb took this table from immuneACCESS and kept in-frame rearrangements with V and J called. Such tables lack part of the clones; where checked against another copy, unresolved V genes explain under half of the gap, and the rest is unexplained. The V and J calls and clone size were taken over from that table, and D and trimming were inferred from the DNA. For this sample the table gives about 120,000 clones, of which roughly two thirds were detected only once. The top ten clones comprise over 1.5% of the sample.

As encoded in the germline V gene, CDR1 is LGHNA while CDR2 is YSLEER. From V the trimming removes 4 bases and from J it removes 5 bases, while the gene matches leave 7 bases of the junction unaccounted for. Including cysteine and phenylalanine, the CDR3 has 16 amino acids. This entry keeps only the CDR3 DNA: 48 bases, framed from base 1. In total, roughly 670 healthy bone marrow donors made up the cohort. Cohort members were all nominally healthy when sampled, although unrecorded immune exposures were likely present. The donor tested CMV seropositive, placing the donor among the roughly 300 seropositive members of the cohort. Each donor provided a peripheral blood sample, and peripheral blood mononuclear cells were used for TCR beta sequencing. Genomic DNA extraction from the blood cell samples was performed with the Qiagen DNeasy Blood Extraction Kit. On the study overall, not on this receptor specifically: Three of the identified cytomegalovirus-associated TCR beta chains were confirmed in vitro to be specific for cytomegalovirus antigens. Most TCR sequences were observed very rarely across donors, whereas some public TCRs were present in many individuals. In a later genetic analysis, a missense DCLRE1C variant was associated with V-gene and J-gene trimming of TCR beta chains, and the association was replicated in an independent cohort. For the cohort, immune exposure information was limited to CMV serostatus. Compared with the approximately 670-donor mean, donors in an Asian-associated ancestry cluster had fewer N-insertions in productive TCRs, according to a later genetic analysis. Because HLA typing was unavailable for some donors at each locus, only the typed subset was used in association tests. The presence/absence analyses assumed that sequencing depth was roughly uniform across donors, and that assumption may not be true. Cytomegalovirus status was reported to be diagnosed by the classifier with high specificity and sensitivity in both the original and validation cohorts. A later analysis associated 15,000 to 20,000 TCR beta sequences with specific HLA alleles at a false discovery rate of 0.05. The cohort was sequenced for TCR beta chains only, and without alpha or paired-chain data the features that could be detected were limited. An earlier analysis of around 540 of the donors showed that most TCR beta V segments appeared in productive rearrangements either about 90% or about 30% of the time, which broadly matched IMGT annotations. The 87-base-pair reads could not distinguish some IMGT-functional V segments, including TRBV6-2 and TRBV6-3, so those segments were excluded. A further reported finding was that TCR beta sequences accurately predicted the HLA-A and HLA-B alleles for most subjects in the first cohort. Because counts were too low, around 17 rarely observed V segments, including chromosome 9 orphons, were left out of the earlier analysis of about 500 of the donors. According to a later analysis, parvovirus B19, influenza, CMV and Epstein-Barr virus appeared linked to several top co-occurrence clusters. Compared with equally common non-associated chains, HLA-associated TCR beta chains in a later analysis were more clonally expanded and had lower generation probabilities. A group of highly shared sequence variants was considered likely to be a technical artifact of the sequencing pipeline. Linkage disequilibrium might explain the correlated functional status among segregating V segments, but an unknown experimental factor could not be ruled out. According to the authors, the approach could potentially be generalized to other disease states and immunological phenotypes. In a later analysis, the rate of TCR association differed among HLA loci, with DRB1 alleles having the most associated TCRs and HLA-C alleles having the fewest. Most CMV-associated TCR beta chains appeared to be HLA-restricted in a later analysis, and the HLA associations seemed to be driven largely by CMV exposure. When HLA alleles, especially DR and DQ, strongly co-occurred, attributing TCR associations to individual alleles was difficult. The study gave a list of more than 150 TCR beta chains associated with cytomegalovirus.

Sequencing used PBMCs. The rearranged segments are TRBV4-3 and TRBJ2-1; 11 bases in the middle match TRBD2. The source is a man aged 25 to 40 in good health and CMV-seropositive. This receptor carries the CDR3 CASSRVLAGDNNEQFF. In nucleotide form, the sequence is TGCGCCAGCAGCCGGGTACTAGCGGGGGACAACAATGAGCAGTTCTTC.